This TCR beta chain was found in a study of circulating CD8 cells and anti-PD-1 response in melanoma (dated by TCRdb to about 2020). Background on the whole study: Patients received nivolumab intravenously at 3 mg/kg every 2 weeks. The melanoma cohort included roughly 13 patients, of whom seven received anti-PD-1 as first-line therapy and six had previously received targeted therapy or immunotherapy. Patients with complete or partial responses were counted as responders, while patients with stable or progressive disease (RECIST v1.1) were counted as non-responders. The TCR repertoire analysis covered roughly 11 melanoma patients: 7 non-responders and 4 responders. In on-treatment samples, a biotinylated anti-human IgG4 antibody was used to detect PD-1. General conclusions and limits of the study: The authors pointed out that the cohort included both treatment-naive and previously treated patients, and that this mix could influence the results. The DNEG repertoire had the highest diversity, the PD-1 and DPOS repertoires had similar and higher clonality, and the TIGIT repertoires had the lowest diversity. Between subsets, repertoires were largely private, with fewer than 7% of TRB clonotypes shared at M1, and the highest sharing was seen between DPOS and TIGIT. Tumor material was not accessible, so tumor reactivity was assessed by peptide assays on expanded sorted subsets instead. Only baseline and M1 samples from a small cohort with few responders were used in the published TCR repertoire comparisons. Because of limited material, replicates were generally not included when the experiments were performed.

Taking its sample share into account, this clonotype is large (0.1 to 1%). The antigen this receptor binds is unknown. Nothing much larger sits one base from this clone, and base qualities are not available. At the junction V is shortened by 2 bases and J by 1 base, with 19 bases in between. The cysteine opens and the phenylalanine closes a CDR3 of 18 amino acids. The read is trimmed to its CDR3 DNA, 54 bases read in frame from base 1. The germline V gene sets CDR1 to MDHEN and CDR2 to SYDVKM. Using a BD FACSAria II cell sorter, four subsets defined by PD-1 and/or TIGIT were sorted from live CD3+CD8+TCRalphabeta+ cells. To characterize relevance to anti-PD-1 therapy response, circulating CD8 T cells were sorted into four subsets based on PD-1 and TIGIT expression. For each sorted CD8 T-cell subset, both the TCR alpha and TCR beta chains were sequenced. Peripheral blood was drawn before the first anti-PD-1 injection and after two and four injections. PBMCs were isolated immediately by Ficoll gradient centrifugation. Until use, PBMCs were cryopreserved in liquid nitrogen in RPMI containing roughly 21% FCS and approximately 9.2% DMSO. After thawing, PBMCs were stained with a viability dye and with antibodies against CD3, CD8alpha, TCRalphabeta, PD-1 and TIGIT. The RNeasy Kit was used to extract total RNA, and all samples had a RIN greater than 7.

TCRdb names NextSeq 500 as the instrument used. Starting from about 15 ng of total RNA, TCR libraries were made with the QIAseq Immune Repertoire RNA Library Kit, Human TCR Panel. Sequencing of the TCR libraries was done on an Illumina NextSeq with a Mid Output V2 kit and asymmetric 261x41 paired-end reads. Each TCR library was diluted to around 4.4 nM, pooled, denatured and loaded at approximately 1 pM. From the authors' description of their analysis: The QIAGEN GeneGlobe Data Analysis Center was used to process TCR FASTQ files, and downstream analysis was done in R 3.5.2. To get clonality, Shannon entropy was normalized by the log of the number of unique productive sequences and the result was subtracted from one. For each subset, Fisher exact tests at 5% FDR were used to find TRA or TRB clonotypes whose abundance differed between baseline and M1. Clonotypes with differential abundance were put into four groups: emerging, expanding, contracting or non-expanding/contracting. Morisita's overlap index was used to measure how much repertoires overlapped between patients. TCRdb redid the processing of the public reads, applying fastp at Q25 and MiXCR, and retained in-frame beta chains. Each CDR3 protein appears once, grouped with its most common genes and DNA. Here the V and J calls rest on TCRdb's processing, not on the authors' analysis. The sample contains some 700 distinct CDR3 sequences, approximately 8.9% of them found a single time. The ten largest account for 22% of the sample.

The sequencing here drew on CD8+ T cells from PBMCs, taken at baseline or after one month of anti-PD-1 therapy (not recorded which). The TCR sequence derives from a human donor with melanoma. The sequence joins TRBV28 to TRBJ2-3, with a weak D call of TRBD2 (6 bases match). The sequence in DNA is TGTGCCAGCAGTTTAGTACCCCCGGGGAGGAGCGGCACAGATACGCAGTATTTT. Its protein product is CASSLVPPGRSGTDTQYF.